What follows is one T cell receptor beta chain and its context. Antigen: not known. These data come from a study of neoadjuvant anti-PD-1 for oral cavity cancer. Study as a whole: Around day 43, patients without progression received a fourth nivolumab dose before surgery. Study-level points and caveats: Only a few patients per response group were TCR-analyzed; validation needed.

The repertoire was sequenced with immunoSEQ multiplex PCR; TCRdb's copy has only in-frame clones and lacks some. The sample has around 6,100 clones, 60% seen once. Germline V CDR1 and CDR2: MNHEY, SVGAGI. The CDR3 length is 11 residues. Trimming shortened V by 6 bases and J by 3 bases, and 6 bases separated the two germline ends. The J gene is TRBJ2-7, the V gene TRBV6-5; D not certain. The clonotype was recovered from a person between 40 and 79 years old with oral cavity squamous cell carcinoma. Sequenced here: tumor tissue, sampled before nivolumab (anti-PD-1) treatment. CDR3 protein: CASSRDYEQYF. The DNA for the CDR3 is TGTGCCAGCAGCCGTGACTACGAGCAGTACTTC.